These 8 T cell receptor beta chains share one sample of origin, sequenced in a study of shared clonotypes between healthy human individuals. Generated by immunoSEQ multiplex PCR, the TCRdb table keeps only in-frame clones and is missing some. This repertoire shows roughly 1,800,000 clones, 85% to 95% found once; its top ten account for more than 0.9%. The naive CD8 subset, CD45RO-negative cells positively selected for CCR7, excluded terminally differentiated effector memory CD45RA+ cells. The sample comprised naive CD8+ T cells sorted from blood. The receptors originated from a man in his late teens or twenties in good health.

The chain employs TRBV6-1 and TRBJ2-7; unclear D gene. This CDR3 has 11 amino acids. Germline V gene sequence: CDR1 MNHNS, CDR2 SASEGT. V lost 6 bases, J lost 0 bases, and 3 bases lay in between. The CDR3 region is CASRVSYEQYF. The CDR3 bases are TGTGCCAGCAGGGTCTCCTACGAGCAGTACTTC.

The chain has TRBV19 and TRBJ1-1; no firm D call. Trimming stripped 1 base from V and 3 bases from J, with 12 bases between. This CDR3 comprises 15 residues. Germline CDR1 LNHDA, CDR2 SQIVND (reference sequence). CDR3 sequence: CASSIGFADDTEAFF. The CDR3 nucleotides are TGTGCCAGTAGTATAGGCTTTGCCGACGACACTGAAGCTTTCTTT.

Comment on this clone: This same CDR3 is encoded by further DNA sequences in the sample. The rearrangement links TRBV5-1 to TRBJ2-5; D not certain. This CDR3 is built from 14 residues. The germline V and J ends were trimmed by 0 bases and 2 bases, with 8 bases remaining between them. Germline values: CDR1 SGHRS, CDR2 YFSETQ. This CDR3 reads CASSLEVSQETQYF. Written as DNA, the CDR3 is TGCGCCAGCAGCTTGGAGGTCAGTCAAGAGACCCAGTACTTC.

This chain links TRBV27 with TRBJ2-1; D is tentatively TRBD1 or TRBD2 (5 bases each). The CDR3 runs 16 residues. Trimming cost V 4 bases and J 0 bases, with 13 bases left between them. Germline CDR1 reads MNHEY; CDR2 reads SMNVEV (reference sequence). CDR3 residues: CASSSPGTTSYNEQFF. DNA of the CDR3: TGTGCCAGCAGTTCCCCCGGGACCACCTCCTACAATGAGCAGTTCTTC.

This clone was observed a single time. The CDR3 bases are TGTGCCAGCAGCGAGGGACAGGGGGCACGACGCAATCAGCCCCAGCATTTT. Amino acid sequence: CASSEGQGARRNQPQHF. The chain joins TRBV11-2 to TRBJ1-5, with 12 bases lining up with TRBD1. Germline CDR1 reads SGHAT; CDR2 reads FQNNGV. The CDR3 runs to 17 residues. V was clipped by 5 bases and J by 2 bases; unmatched bases: 7.

This clone was counted once. The V call is TRBV27, the J call TRBJ1-2; 9 bases match TRBD1. The CDR3 covers 15 residues. The J segment lost 3 bases and the V segment lost 4 bases, leaving 6 bases of the junction unmatched. From germline, CDR1 is MNHEY and CDR2 SMNVEV (reference sequence). The CDR3 sequence is CASSSYRGRDYGYTF. The CDR3 nucleotides are TGTGCCAGCAGTTCATACAGGGGGCGGGACTATGGCTACACCTTC.

The chain is built from TRBV28 and TRBJ1-1; no clear D. V dropped 2 bases and J dropped 2 bases, with 9 bases sitting between them. The CDR3 covers 14 residues. Germline V lookup: CDR1 MDHEN, CDR2 SYDVKM. CDR3 coding DNA: TGTGCCAGCAGTTTAGTCTCGTTAAACACTGAAGCTTTCTTT. This encodes CASSLVSLNTEAFF.

J is TRBJ1-2 and V is TRBV27; maybe TRBD1 (6 bases). V dropped 0 bases and J dropped 3 bases, with 11 bases sitting between them. The CDR3 sequence is 15 residues long. From germline, CDR1 is MNHEY and CDR2 SMNVEV (reference sequence). As DNA, the CDR3 is TGTGCCAGCAGTTTATCGACCGGGGGCTACTATGGCTACACCTTC. It is translated as CASSLSTGGYYGYTF.